This entry features one TCR beta chain sequence. Antigen specificity is unknown. The data were obtained in a study of CD8 T cells in ankylosing spondylitis. Study observations and caveats: A motif in TCR beta, a set of under ten highly homologous variants, appeared characteristic of ankylosing spondylitis blood. Reactive arthritis synovial fluid and blood were previously reported to contain some motif variants. CD8+ cells made up the disease-linked clones, which were relatively rare in peripheral blood. Reported data indicate significant enrichment of disease-linked clones within matched ankylosing spondylitis synovial fluid.

TCRdb ran MiXCR on the 5' RACE reads and lists one entry per CDR3 protein. The sample yields 250,000 to 350,000 distinct CDR3 sequences, 20% seen once. Germline CDR1 and CDR2: SQVTM and ANQGSEA. There are 12 residues in the CDR3. J was trimmed by 6 bases and V by 4 bases; bases with no gene match: 2. V usage is TRBV29-1 and J usage is TRBJ2-3; TRBD2 agrees at 9 bases. The source of this sequence is a male donor with ankylosing spondylitis or in good health (not recorded which). Sequenced: blood, either unsorted or a sorted T cell fraction (not recorded which). Written as DNA, the CDR3 is TGCAGCGTTGGCGGGAGGGCCGATACGCAGTATTTT. Translated, it gives CSVGGRADTQYF.